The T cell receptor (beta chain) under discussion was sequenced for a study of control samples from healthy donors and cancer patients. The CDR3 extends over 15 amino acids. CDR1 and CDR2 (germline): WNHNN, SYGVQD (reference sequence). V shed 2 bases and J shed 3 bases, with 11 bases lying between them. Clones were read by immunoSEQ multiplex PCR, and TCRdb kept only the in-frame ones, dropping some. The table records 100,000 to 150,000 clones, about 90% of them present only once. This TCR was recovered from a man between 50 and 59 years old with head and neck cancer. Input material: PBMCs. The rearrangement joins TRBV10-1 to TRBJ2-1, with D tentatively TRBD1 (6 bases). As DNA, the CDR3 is TGCGCCAGCAGTGAGAAGACAGGCAGCTACAATGAGCAGTTCTTC. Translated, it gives CASSEKTGSYNEQFF.